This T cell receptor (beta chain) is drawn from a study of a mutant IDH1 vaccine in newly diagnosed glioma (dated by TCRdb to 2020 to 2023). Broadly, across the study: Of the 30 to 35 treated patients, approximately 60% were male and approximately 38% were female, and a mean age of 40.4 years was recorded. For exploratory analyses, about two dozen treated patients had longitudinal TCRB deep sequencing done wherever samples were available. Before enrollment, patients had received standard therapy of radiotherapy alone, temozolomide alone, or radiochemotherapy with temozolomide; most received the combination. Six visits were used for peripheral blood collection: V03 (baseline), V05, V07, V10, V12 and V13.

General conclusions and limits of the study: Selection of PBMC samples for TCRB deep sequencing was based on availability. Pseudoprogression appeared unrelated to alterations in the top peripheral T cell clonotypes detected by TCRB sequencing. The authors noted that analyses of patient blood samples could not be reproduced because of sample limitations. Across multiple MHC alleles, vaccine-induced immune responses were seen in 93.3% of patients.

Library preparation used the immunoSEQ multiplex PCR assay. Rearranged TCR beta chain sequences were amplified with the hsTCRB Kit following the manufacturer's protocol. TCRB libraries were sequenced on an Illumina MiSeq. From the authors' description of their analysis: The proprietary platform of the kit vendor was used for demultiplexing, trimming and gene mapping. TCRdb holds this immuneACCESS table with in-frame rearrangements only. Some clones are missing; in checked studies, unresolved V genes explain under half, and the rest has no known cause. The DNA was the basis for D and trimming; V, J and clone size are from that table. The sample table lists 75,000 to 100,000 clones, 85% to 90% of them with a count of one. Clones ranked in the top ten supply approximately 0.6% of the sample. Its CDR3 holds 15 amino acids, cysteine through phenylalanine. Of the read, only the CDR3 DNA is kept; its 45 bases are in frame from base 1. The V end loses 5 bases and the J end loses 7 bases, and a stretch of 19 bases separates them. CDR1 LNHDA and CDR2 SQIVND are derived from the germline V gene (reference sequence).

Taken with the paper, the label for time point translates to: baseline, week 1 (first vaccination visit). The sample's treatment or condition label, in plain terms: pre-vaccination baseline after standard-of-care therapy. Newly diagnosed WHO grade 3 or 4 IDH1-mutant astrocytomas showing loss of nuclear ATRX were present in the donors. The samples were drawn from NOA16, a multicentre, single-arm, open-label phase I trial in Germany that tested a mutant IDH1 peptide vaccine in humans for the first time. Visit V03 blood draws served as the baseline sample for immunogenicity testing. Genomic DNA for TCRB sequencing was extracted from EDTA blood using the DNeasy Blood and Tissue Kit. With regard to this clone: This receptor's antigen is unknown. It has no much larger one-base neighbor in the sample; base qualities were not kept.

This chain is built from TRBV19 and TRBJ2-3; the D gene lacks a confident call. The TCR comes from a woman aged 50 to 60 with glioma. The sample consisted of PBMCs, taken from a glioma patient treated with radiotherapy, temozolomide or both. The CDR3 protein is CASSPGKASRYTQYF. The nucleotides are TGTGCCAGTAGTCCCGGAAAGGCGAGTAGATATACGCAGTATTTT.